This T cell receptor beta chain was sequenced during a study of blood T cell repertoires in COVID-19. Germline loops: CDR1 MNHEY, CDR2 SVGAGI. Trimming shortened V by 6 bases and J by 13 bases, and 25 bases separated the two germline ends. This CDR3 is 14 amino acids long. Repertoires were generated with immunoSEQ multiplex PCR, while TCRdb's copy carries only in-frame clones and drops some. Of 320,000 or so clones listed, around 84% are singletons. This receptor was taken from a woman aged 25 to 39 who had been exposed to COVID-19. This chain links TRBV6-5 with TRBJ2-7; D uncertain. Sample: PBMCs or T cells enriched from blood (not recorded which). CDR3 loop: CASRLCPPPNSRYF. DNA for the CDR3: TGTGCCAGCAGACTTTGCCCCCCTCCTAATTCAAGATACTTC.